This T cell receptor beta chain was recovered during a study of blood T cells in healthy people across ages. Study results and caveats: The percentage of naive T cells correlated strongly with TCR beta diversity.

This CDR3 contains 17 residues. The V and J ends lost 3 bases and 4 bases, in that order; junction bases with no gene match: 10. Germline V gene data show CDR1 as SGHTA and CDR2 as FQGNSA. Worth noting for this clonotype: Its antigen is not identified.

The second PCR ran roughly 7 to 12 cycles with a sample-barcoded 5' primer and J-beta primers. Each cDNA molecule was tagged by a template-switch adaptor with 12 random nucleotides. MiXCR, run by TCRdb on the 5' RACE reads, gives a single entry per CDR3 protein. Altogether 800,000 to 950,000 distinct CDR3 sequences are present, roughly 28% being singletons, with the ten largest covering about 9.4%. A further study also used this sample, focusing on T cells of mothers and their children. That source adds: Nine systemically healthy Caucasian donors: three mothers, six children.

The V gene is TRBV7-2, the J gene TRBJ2-7; 12 positions match TRBD2. The sequence came from a woman in her thirties or forties in good health. Sequenced: blood. CDR3 residues: CASSLTSGGLLSYEQYF. As DNA, the CDR3 is TGTGCCAGCAGCTTGACTAGCGGGGGCCTTCTTAGTTACGAGCAGTACTTC.